This TCR beta chain emerged from a study of blood T cell repertoires in COVID-19. On the study more broadly: From T cells, B-cell-depleted T cells, or PBMCs came the material, which was cDNA or gDNA.

Trimming pared 4 bases from V and 2 bases from J, leaving 21 bases between. The length of the CDR3 is 18 residues. The germline gives CDR1 LNHDA, CDR2 SQIVND (reference sequence). As handled by the study authors: Nucleated cell counts were estimated from reference gene primer amplification. Some clones are missing from TCRdb's copy, which holds only in-frame ones; the method was immunoSEQ multiplex PCR. From that table come the V and J calls and clone size; the DNA was used to work out D and trimming. Among almost 200,000 clones listed, around four fifths were seen once. This chain links TRBV19 with TRBJ1-5, with TRBD1 as a possible D gene (6 bases). The sequence was obtained from a man between 60 and 70 years old with COVID-19, enrolled during active disease. The sample consisted of peripheral blood. The CDR3 here is CASSTPAGGPSGNQPQHF. The CDR3 nucleotides are TGTGCCAGTAGTACTCCGGCGGGGGGCCCCTCTGGCAATCAGCCCCAGCATTTT.